These T cell receptor beta chains were read from a single sample in a study of T cells in Graves' hyperthyroidism and ophthalmopathy. TCRdb processed the multiplex PCR reads anew with MiXCR; each CDR3 protein has one entry. The sample contains about 400,000 distinct CDR3 sequences, approximately 15% of which appear only once. Sequences were obtained from blood. These receptors were taken from a man younger than 35 with Graves' ophthalmopathy. CDR3s include the opening cysteine and the closing phenylalanine or tryptophan. Fields, in order: CDR3 protein, CDR3 DNA, D gene, clone size, V gene, J gene. A D gene is named only where the DNA matches it firmly. Expanded clones get a size class; other rows say once, few or many, or leave the size out.

cdr3_aa: CASSSGGSGYNEQFF
cdr3_nt: TGTGCCAGCTCATCCGGGGGTTCCGGCTACAATGAGCAGTTCTTC
d_call: -
clone_size: once
v_call: TRBV18
j_call: TRBJ2-1

cdr3_aa: CASSQGLRNTGELFF
cdr3_nt: TGTGCCAGCAGCCAAGGACTCAGAAACACCGGGGAGCTGTTTTTT
d_call: -
clone_size: many
v_call: TRBV3-1
j_call: TRBJ2-2

cdr3_aa: CSARDKGLAGLHQETQYF
cdr3_nt: TGCAGTGCTAGAGATAAAGGACTAGCGGGCCTACACCAAGAGACCCAGTACTTC
d_call: TRBD2
clone_size: -
v_call: TRBV20-1
j_call: TRBJ2-5

cdr3_aa: CASSSELGTGSGANVLTF
cdr3_nt: TGTGCCAGCAGTTCCGAACTTGGAACCGGCTCTGGGGCCAACGTCCTGACTTTC
d_call: -
clone_size: -
v_call: TRBV6-1
j_call: TRBJ2-6

cdr3_aa: CASSQGAGLTGELFF
cdr3_nt: TGTGCCAGCAGCCAAGGCGCGGGGCTCACCGGGGAGCTGTTTTTT
d_call: -
clone_size: many
v_call: TRBV3-1
j_call: TRBJ2-2

cdr3_aa: CASSTPPRETQYF
cdr3_nt: TGTGCCAGCAGTACCCCGCCCAGGGAGACCCAGTACTTC
d_call: -
clone_size: many
v_call: TRBV6-1
j_call: TRBJ2-5

cdr3_aa: CASSQEAGGSTDTQYF
cdr3_nt: TGTGCCAGCAGCCAAGAAGCGGGGGGGAGCACAGATACGCAGTATTTT
d_call: TRBD2
clone_size: many
v_call: TRBV4-2
j_call: TRBJ2-3

cdr3_aa: CASSQTGEEGYTF
cdr3_nt: TGTGCCAGTAGTCAAACAGGGGAGGAGGGCTACACCTTC
d_call: TRBD1
clone_size: -
v_call: TRBV19
j_call: TRBJ1-2

cdr3_aa: CASSGESTDTQYF
cdr3_nt: TGTGCCAGTAGCGGGGAAAGCACAGATACGCAGTATTTT
d_call: TRBD2
clone_size: -
v_call: TRBV11-3
j_call: TRBJ2-3

cdr3_aa: CASSLSGLAGTGNEQFF
cdr3_nt: TGTGCCAGCAGTTTATCGGGACTAGCGGGGACGGGGAATGAGCAGTTCTTC
d_call: TRBD2
clone_size: many
v_call: TRBV27
j_call: TRBJ2-1

cdr3_aa: CASRPDIGGRAFF
cdr3_nt: TGCGCCAGCAGACCCGACATTGGCGGTCGAGCTTTCTTT
d_call: -
clone_size: -
v_call: TRBV10-1
j_call: TRBJ1-1

cdr3_aa: CASSQRRTGGTEAFF
cdr3_nt: TGTGCCAGCAGCCAAAGACGGACAGGGGGCACTGAAGCTTTCTTT
d_call: TRBD1
clone_size: many
v_call: TRBV3-1
j_call: TRBJ1-1

cdr3_aa: CASRVTGGVAEAFF
cdr3_nt: TGTGCCAGCAGGGTGACAGGCGGAGTCGCTGAAGCTTTCTTT
d_call: -
clone_size: many
v_call: TRBV2
j_call: TRBJ1-1

cdr3_aa: CSARARSYEQYF
cdr3_nt: TGCAGTGCTAGGGCTAGAAGCTACGAGCAGTACTTC
d_call: -
clone_size: many
v_call: TRBV20-1
j_call: TRBJ2-7

cdr3_aa: CASRSRDSRVGELFF
cdr3_nt: TGTGCCAGCAGATCCCGGGACTCCCGTGTCGGGGAGCTGTTTTTT
d_call: -
clone_size: -
v_call: TRBV6-1
j_call: TRBJ2-2

cdr3_aa: CASSSYYSTGVNTEAFF
cdr3_nt: TGCGCCAGCAGCTCATATTACTCGACAGGGGTAAACACTGAAGCTTTCTTT
d_call: TRBD1
clone_size: many
v_call: TRBV5-1
j_call: TRBJ1-1

cdr3_aa: CASRGDMEKLFF
cdr3_nt: TGCGCCAGCAGAGGGGATATGGAAAAACTGTTTTTT
d_call: -
clone_size: -
v_call: TRBV5-1
j_call: TRBJ1-4

cdr3_aa: CSVETWAGGTQYF
cdr3_nt: TGCAGCGTTGAAACCTGGGCAGGTGGGACCCAGTACTTC
d_call: -
clone_size: many
v_call: TRBV29-1
j_call: TRBJ2-5

cdr3_aa: CSSRGMNTEAFF
cdr3_nt: TGCAGTTCGAGGGGGATGAACACTGAAGCTTTCTTT
d_call: -
clone_size: many
v_call: TRBV20-1
j_call: TRBJ1-1

cdr3_aa: CASSSTTGQRSPFYGYTF
cdr3_nt: TGTGCCAGCAGCTCGACCACGGGACAGCGTTCACCCTTCTATGGCTACACCTTC
d_call: TRBD1
clone_size: many
v_call: TRBV7-9
j_call: TRBJ1-2

cdr3_aa: CASSLWEGLAGGREQFF
cdr3_nt: TGTGCCAGCAGCTTATGGGAGGGACTAGCGGGGGGAAGGGAGCAGTTCTTC
d_call: TRBD2
clone_size: many
v_call: TRBV7-2
j_call: TRBJ2-1

cdr3_aa: CSASAGGDWGYTF
cdr3_nt: TGCAGTGCTAGCGCAGGGGGCGACTGGGGCTACACCTTC
d_call: TRBD1
clone_size: many
v_call: TRBV20-1
j_call: TRBJ1-2

cdr3_aa: CASSWGLAADTQYF
cdr3_nt: TGTGCCAGCAGTTGGGGACTAGCCGCAGATACGCAGTATTTT
d_call: TRBD2
clone_size: many
v_call: TRBV12-3/TRBV12-4
j_call: TRBJ2-3

cdr3_aa: CASSVEASPYEQYF
cdr3_nt: TGTGCCAGCAGCGTAGAGGCCAGCCCCTACGAGCAGTACTTC
d_call: -
clone_size: -
v_call: TRBV9
j_call: TRBJ2-7

cdr3_aa: CASIGTPPGPGELFF
cdr3_nt: TGTGCCAGCATCGGGACCCCCCCCGGACCCGGGGAGCTGTTTTTT
d_call: -
clone_size: few
v_call: TRBV13
j_call: TRBJ2-2

cdr3_aa: CASSQGLAGGPSTDTQYF
cdr3_nt: TGTGCCAGCAGCCAAGGACTAGCGGGGGGGCCTAGCACAGATACGCAGTATTTT
d_call: TRBD2
clone_size: few
v_call: TRBV4-2
j_call: TRBJ2-3

cdr3_aa: CASSEQGGYEQYF
cdr3_nt: TGCGCCAGCAGTGAGCAGGGGGGCTACGAGCAGTACTTC
d_call: -
clone_size: few
v_call: TRBV10-2
j_call: TRBJ2-7

cdr3_aa: CSVADSSYEQYF
cdr3_nt: TGCAGCGTTGCAGACAGCTCCTACGAGCAGTACTTC
d_call: -
clone_size: many
v_call: TRBV29-1
j_call: TRBJ2-7

cdr3_aa: CASSLFGGMAKNIQYF
cdr3_nt: TGTGCCAGCAGCTTATTCGGCGGTATGGCCAAAAACATTCAGTACTTC
d_call: -
clone_size: many
v_call: TRBV7-2
j_call: TRBJ2-4

cdr3_aa: CASNMGLSERDASSYEQYF
cdr3_nt: TGTGCCAGCAACATGGGGCTATCGGAAAGGGACGCGAGCTCCTACGAGCAGTACTTC
d_call: -
clone_size: -
v_call: TRBV7-9
j_call: TRBJ2-7

cdr3_aa: CASRNSYEQYF
cdr3_nt: TGTGCCAGCAGAAACAGCTACGAGCAGTACTTC
d_call: -
clone_size: many
v_call: TRBV27
j_call: TRBJ2-7

cdr3_aa: CASSGTGIYGYTF
cdr3_nt: TGTGCCAGCAGTGGGACAGGGATCTATGGCTACACCTTC
d_call: TRBD1
clone_size: -
v_call: TRBV12-3/TRBV12-4
j_call: TRBJ1-2

cdr3_aa: CSALSPTGIYNEQFF
cdr3_nt: TGCAGTGCTCTAAGTCCGACAGGGATATACAATGAGCAGTTCTTC
d_call: TRBD1
clone_size: -
v_call: TRBV20-1
j_call: TRBJ2-1

cdr3_aa: CASSPGVNSPLHF
cdr3_nt: TGTGCCAGCTCACCAGGGGTTAATTCACCCCTCCACTTT
d_call: -
clone_size: many
v_call: TRBV18
j_call: TRBJ1-6

cdr3_aa: CASSYQGQANTEAFF
cdr3_nt: TGTGCCAGCAGTTACCAGGGACAGGCGAACACTGAAGCTTTCTTT
d_call: TRBD1
clone_size: many
v_call: TRBV6-5
j_call: TRBJ1-1

cdr3_aa: CASRLGWGDPEAFF
cdr3_nt: TGCGCCAGCAGACTTGGGTGGGGGGACCCTGAAGCTTTCTTT
d_call: -
clone_size: many
v_call: TRBV5-1
j_call: TRBJ1-1

cdr3_aa: CSVGDGNQPQHF
cdr3_nt: TGCAGCGTTGGGGACGGAAATCAGCCCCAGCATTTT
d_call: -
clone_size: many
v_call: TRBV29-1
j_call: TRBJ1-5

cdr3_aa: CASSSAGPSNQPQHF
cdr3_nt: TGTGCCAGTAGTTCCGCGGGACCGAGCAATCAGCCCCAGCATTTT
d_call: -
clone_size: many
v_call: TRBV19
j_call: TRBJ1-5

cdr3_aa: CASSQEKGLAYHTQYF
cdr3_nt: TGTGCCAGCAGCCAAGAAAAGGGGCTAGCGTACCATACGCAGTATTTT
d_call: -
clone_size: many
v_call: TRBV3-1
j_call: TRBJ2-3

cdr3_aa: CASSLAGWGRETQYF
cdr3_nt: TGCGCCAGCAGCTTGGCCGGGTGGGGGCGAGAGACCCAGTACTTC
d_call: -
clone_size: many
v_call: TRBV5-1
j_call: TRBJ2-5

cdr3_aa: CASSLADGHNSPLHF
cdr3_nt: TGTGCCAGCAGCTTGGCGGACGGCCATAATTCACCCCTCCACTTT
d_call: -
clone_size: few
v_call: TRBV5-8
j_call: TRBJ1-6

cdr3_aa: CASSLGSVGSYEQYF
cdr3_nt: TGCGCCAGCAGCTTGGGGTCGGTTGGGAGCTACGAGCAGTACTTC
d_call: -
clone_size: many
v_call: TRBV5-1
j_call: TRBJ2-7

cdr3_aa: CASSITGEGKKLFF
cdr3_nt: TGTGCCAGCAGCATCACAGGGGAGGGTAAAAAACTGTTTTTT
d_call: TRBD1
clone_size: few
v_call: TRBV6-1
j_call: TRBJ1-4

cdr3_aa: CASSEELFSGNTIYF
cdr3_nt: TGTGCCAGCAGTGAAGAGCTTTTCTCTGGAAACACCATATATTTT
d_call: -
clone_size: -
v_call: TRBV2
j_call: TRBJ1-3

cdr3_aa: CASRSGPSGNTIYF
cdr3_nt: TGTGCCAGCAGATCAGGGCCCTCTGGAAACACCATATATTTT
d_call: -
clone_size: many
v_call: TRBV2
j_call: TRBJ1-3

cdr3_aa: CASSLETLEMTFF
cdr3_nt: TGCGCCAGCAGCTTGGAGACATTGGAGATGACTTTCTTT
d_call: -
clone_size: many
v_call: TRBV5-1
j_call: TRBJ1-1

cdr3_aa: CASSPTRGGTVYNEQFF
cdr3_nt: TGTGCCAGCAGCCCGACCCGCGGGGGGACTGTTTACAATGAGCAGTTCTTC
d_call: TRBD2
clone_size: many
v_call: TRBV7-9
j_call: TRBJ2-1

cdr3_aa: CASSIDRGDEQFF
cdr3_nt: TGTGCCAGTAGTATTGACAGGGGCGATGAGCAGTTCTTC
d_call: TRBD1
clone_size: -
v_call: TRBV19
j_call: TRBJ2-1